A single sample gave rise to the 9 T cell receptor beta chains below, sequenced in a study of graft-versus-host responses after intestinal transplantation. Assay: immunoSEQ multiplex PCR; the TCRdb copy retains only in-frame clones and omits some. This table has more than 50,000 clones, roughly 89% appearing once. Intraepithelial and lamina propria lymphocytes were released after the graft tissue was processed. The input for sequencing was ileum tissue, taken more than 350 days after transplant. Receptor source: a human patient who received an intestinal transplant, so some T cells may come from the graft donor.

CDR3 coding DNA: TGTGCCGCCTCGGGACTTTCTACTCGATCTGGCACAGATACGCAGTATTTT. It translates to CAASGLSTRSGTDTQYF. The gene calls are TRBV10-3 and TRBJ2-3, with a possible D match to TRBD2 (6 bases). Trimming took 11 bases from V and 1 from J, leaving 25 bases between them. The CDR3 contains 17 residues. The germline V gene encodes CDR1 ENHRY and CDR2 SYGVKD.

The chain has TRBV14 and TRBJ1-3; no reliable D call. Germline values: CDR1 SGHDN, CDR2 FVKESK. CDR3 length equals 14 residues. V gave up 4 bases and J gave up 4 bases, with 11 bases separating them. CDR3 in amino acids: CASSRGDGGNTIYF. CDR3 sequence (DNA): TGTGCCAGCAGCCGAGGAGATGGGGGAAACACCATATATTTT.

This chain connects TRBV28 to TRBJ1-2; 8 positions match TRBD1. Germline V CDR1 and CDR2: MDHEN, SYDVKM. The CDR3 loop spans 14 amino acids. V lost 5 bases, J lost 4 bases, and 6 bases stayed unmatched. The CDR3 DNA reads as TGTGCCAGCAGTCCCAGGGGGCTTTCCTATGGCTACACCTTC. Protein product: CASSPRGLSYGYTF.

V gene TRBV11-2 combines with J gene TRBJ2-7; D is undetermined. CDR3 length: 15 amino acids. CDR1 is SGHAT, CDR2 FQNNGV, per germline. Between the trimmed V and J ends, which lost 5 bases and 2 bases, there was a span of 16 bases. The CDR3 sequence: CASSLSLALAYEQYF. CDR3 bases: TGTGCCAGCAGCCTCTCCCTCGCCTTGGCCTACGAGCAGTACTTC.

CDR3 loop: CASRLPEGSYEQYF. CDR3 bases: TGTGCAAGTCGCTTACCAGAGGGATCCTACGAGCAGTACTTC. The chain joins TRBV12-2 to TRBJ2-5; the table names TRBD2, a call not compared with the DNA. Matching the DNA end better, TRBJ2-7 makes the J call doubtful. TRBV12-2 has pseudogene status. The CDR3 runs to 14 residues.

This clone is a singleton in its sample. The CDR3 here is CASRESPNQPQHF. The CDR3 DNA reads as TGTGCCAGCAGAGAGTCGCCAAATCAGCCCCAGCATTTT. The rearrangement joins TRBV6-6 to TRBJ1-5; D is unresolved. From germline, CDR1 is MNHNY and CDR2 SVGAGI (reference sequence). The CDR3 runs to 13 residues. The V end was cut by 6 bases, the J end by 4 bases, with 10 bases between.

The chain employs TRBV7-3 and TRBJ2-5, with D hard to call. V gave up 3 bases and J gave up 2 bases, with 7 bases separating them. Germline CDR1 is SGHTA and CDR2 is FQGTGA. The CDR3 is made up of 13 amino acids. CDR3 protein: CASSLWPQETQYF. CDR3 in DNA: TGTGCCAGCAGCTTGTGGCCACAAGAGACCCAGTACTTC. The full variable domain, with the rest looked up from reference TRBV7-3 and TRBJ2-5, is GAGVSQTPSNKVTEKGKYVELRCDPISGHTALYWYRQSLGQGPEFLIYFQGTGAADDSGLPNDRFFAVRPEGSVSTLKIQRTERGDSAVYLCASSLWPQETQYFGPGTRLLVL.

The rearrangement joins TRBV28 to TRBJ2-3, with 9 bases matching TRBD2. The CDR3 consists of 20 residues. V lost 7 bases to trimming and J lost 0 bases; unmatched junction nucleotides: 20. In germline, CDR1 is MDHEN, CDR2 SYDVKM. DNA of the CDR3: TGTGCCAGCACCACCTATCGGGGGCTAGCGGGGAGCACCAGCACAGATACGCAGTATTTT. Translation gives CASTTYRGLAGSTSTDTQYF.

This chain uses TRBV6-6 with TRBJ1-1; no definite D call. The CDR3 consists of 15 residues. The germline V gene has CDR1 MNHNY and CDR2 SVGAGI (reference sequence). The CDR3 region has the DNA TGTGCGACCTCGCTGGGGATTTGGCAGAACACTGAAGCTTTCTTT. This translates into CATSLGIWQNTEAFF.